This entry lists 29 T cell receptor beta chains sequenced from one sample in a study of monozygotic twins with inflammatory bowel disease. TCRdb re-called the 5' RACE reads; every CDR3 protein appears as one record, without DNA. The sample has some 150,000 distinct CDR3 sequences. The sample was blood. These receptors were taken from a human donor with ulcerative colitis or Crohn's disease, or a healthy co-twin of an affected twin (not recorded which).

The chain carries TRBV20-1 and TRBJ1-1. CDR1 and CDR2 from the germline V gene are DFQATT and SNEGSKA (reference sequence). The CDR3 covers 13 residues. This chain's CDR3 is CSATGPVNTEAFF.

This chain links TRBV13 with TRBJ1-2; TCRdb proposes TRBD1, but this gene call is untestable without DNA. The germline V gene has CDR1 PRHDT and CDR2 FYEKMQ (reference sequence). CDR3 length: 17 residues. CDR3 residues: CASSASGTQVGLYGYTF. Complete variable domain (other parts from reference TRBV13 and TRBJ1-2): AAGVIQSPRHLIKEKRETATLKCYPIPRHDTVYWYQQGPGQDPQFLISFYEKMQSDKGSIPDRFSAQQFSDYHSELNMSSLELGDSALYFCASSASGTQVGLYGYTFGSGTRLTVV.

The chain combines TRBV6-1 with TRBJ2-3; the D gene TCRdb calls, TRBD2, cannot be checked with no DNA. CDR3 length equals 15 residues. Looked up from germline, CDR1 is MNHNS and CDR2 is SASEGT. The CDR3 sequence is CASNPRVQSTDTQYF.

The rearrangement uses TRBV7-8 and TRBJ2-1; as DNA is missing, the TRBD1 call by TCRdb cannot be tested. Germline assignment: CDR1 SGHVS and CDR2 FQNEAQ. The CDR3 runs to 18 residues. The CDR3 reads CASSSSTSTGQGYNEQFF.

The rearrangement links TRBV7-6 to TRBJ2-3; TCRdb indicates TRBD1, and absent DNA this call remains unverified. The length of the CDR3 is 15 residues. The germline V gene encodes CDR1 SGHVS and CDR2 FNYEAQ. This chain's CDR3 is CASSLEAGSTDTQYF.

This CDR3 is CASTRGTGARNSPLHF. The V gene is TRBV12-3 or TRBV12-4, the J gene TRBJ1-6; the D gene TCRdb calls, TRBD1, cannot be checked with no DNA. The CDR3 sequence is 16 residues long.

The CDR3 loop reads CASKQGDSVYGYTF. This chain joins TRBV27 and TRBJ1-2; TCRdb outputs TRBD1, but without DNA this stays unchecked. Germline V gene lookup returns CDR1 MNHEY and CDR2 SMNVEV (reference sequence). The length of the CDR3 is 14 residues.

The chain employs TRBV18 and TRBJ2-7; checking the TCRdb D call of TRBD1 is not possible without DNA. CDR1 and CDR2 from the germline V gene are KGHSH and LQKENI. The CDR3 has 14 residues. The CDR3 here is CASSPPHRVHEQYF.

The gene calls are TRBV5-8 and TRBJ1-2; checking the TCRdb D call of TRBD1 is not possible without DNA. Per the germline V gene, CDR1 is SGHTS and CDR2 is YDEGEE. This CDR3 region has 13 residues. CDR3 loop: CASRPTGSHGYTF. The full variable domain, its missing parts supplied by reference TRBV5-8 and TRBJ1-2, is EAGVTQSPTHLIKTRGQQATLRCSPISGHTSVYWYQQALGLGLQFLLWYDEGEERNRGNFPPRFSGRQFPNYSSELNVNALELEDSALYLCASRPTGSHGYTFGSGTRLTVV.

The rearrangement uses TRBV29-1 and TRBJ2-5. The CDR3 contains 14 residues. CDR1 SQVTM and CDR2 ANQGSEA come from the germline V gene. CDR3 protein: CSVEDGHPGETQYF.

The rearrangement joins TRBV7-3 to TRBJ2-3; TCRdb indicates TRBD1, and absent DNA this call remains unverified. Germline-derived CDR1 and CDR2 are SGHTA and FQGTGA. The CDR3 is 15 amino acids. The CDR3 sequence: CASSVGDRVSDTQYF.

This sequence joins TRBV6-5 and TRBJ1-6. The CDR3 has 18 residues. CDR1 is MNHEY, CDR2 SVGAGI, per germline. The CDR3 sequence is CASSFSQGPSSYNSPLHF.

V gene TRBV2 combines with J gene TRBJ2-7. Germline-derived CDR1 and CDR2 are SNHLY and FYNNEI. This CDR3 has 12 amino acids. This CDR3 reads CASKELAYEQYF. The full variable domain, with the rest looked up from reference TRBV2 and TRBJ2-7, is EPEVTQTPSHQVTQMGQEVILRCVPISNHLYFYWYRQILGQKVEFLVSFYNNEISEKSEIFDDQFSVERPDGSNFTLKIRSTKLEDSAMYFCASKELAYEQYFGPGTRLTVT.

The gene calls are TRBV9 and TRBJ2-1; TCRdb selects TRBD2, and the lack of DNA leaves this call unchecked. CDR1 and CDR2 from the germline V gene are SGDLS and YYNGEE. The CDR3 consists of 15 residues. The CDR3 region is CASSVASPSYNEQFF.

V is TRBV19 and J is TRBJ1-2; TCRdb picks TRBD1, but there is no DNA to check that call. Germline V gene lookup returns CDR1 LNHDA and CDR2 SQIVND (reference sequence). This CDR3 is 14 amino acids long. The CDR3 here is CASSHEVGGYGYTF.

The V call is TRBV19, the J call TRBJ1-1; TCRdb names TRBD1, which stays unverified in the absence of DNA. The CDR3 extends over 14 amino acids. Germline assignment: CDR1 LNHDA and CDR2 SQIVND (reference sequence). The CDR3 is CASSSRGQNTEAFF.

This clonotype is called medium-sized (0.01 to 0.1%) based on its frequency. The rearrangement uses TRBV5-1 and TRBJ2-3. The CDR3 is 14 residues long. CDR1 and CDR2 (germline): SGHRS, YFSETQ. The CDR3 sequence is CASSLGGITDTQYF.

The CDR3 here is CATREPGSTGELFF. The genes are TRBV24-1 and TRBJ2-2; checking the TCRdb D call of TRBD1 is not possible without DNA. The CDR3 sequence is 14 residues long. CDR1 KGHDR and CDR2 SFDVKD come from the germline V gene.

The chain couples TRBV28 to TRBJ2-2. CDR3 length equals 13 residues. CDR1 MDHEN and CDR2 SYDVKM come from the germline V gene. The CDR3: CAISDRYTGELFF.

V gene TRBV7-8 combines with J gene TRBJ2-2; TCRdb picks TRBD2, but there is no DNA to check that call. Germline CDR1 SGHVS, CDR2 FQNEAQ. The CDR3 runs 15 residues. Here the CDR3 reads CASSLGYRYTGELFF.

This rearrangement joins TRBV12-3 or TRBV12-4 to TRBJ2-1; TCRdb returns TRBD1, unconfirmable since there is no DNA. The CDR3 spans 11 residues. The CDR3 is CASTRGGEQFF.

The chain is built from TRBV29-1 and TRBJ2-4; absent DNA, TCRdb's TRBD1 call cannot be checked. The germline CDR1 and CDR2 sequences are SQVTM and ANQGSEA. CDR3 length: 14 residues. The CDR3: CSAGREGAKNIQYF.

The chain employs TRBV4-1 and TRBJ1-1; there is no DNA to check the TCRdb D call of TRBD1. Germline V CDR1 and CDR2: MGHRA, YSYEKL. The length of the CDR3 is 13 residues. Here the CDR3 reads CASSQGMTGTAFF.

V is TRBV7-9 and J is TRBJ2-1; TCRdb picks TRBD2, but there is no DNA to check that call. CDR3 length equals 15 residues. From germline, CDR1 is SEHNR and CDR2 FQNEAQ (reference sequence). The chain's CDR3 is CASSSRLVGLNEQFF. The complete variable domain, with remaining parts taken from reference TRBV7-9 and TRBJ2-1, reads DTGVSQNPRHKITKRGQNVTFRCDPISEHNRLYWYRQTLGQGPEFLTYFQNEAQLEKSRLLSDRFSAERPKGSFSTLEIQRTEQGDSAMYLCASSSRLVGLNEQFFGPGTRLTVL.

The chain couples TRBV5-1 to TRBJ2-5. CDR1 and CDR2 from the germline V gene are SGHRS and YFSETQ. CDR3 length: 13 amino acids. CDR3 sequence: CASSPEFQETQYF.

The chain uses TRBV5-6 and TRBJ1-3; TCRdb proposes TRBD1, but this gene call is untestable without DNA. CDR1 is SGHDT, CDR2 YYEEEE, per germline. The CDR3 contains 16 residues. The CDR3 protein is CASSGDPRGAGNTIYF.

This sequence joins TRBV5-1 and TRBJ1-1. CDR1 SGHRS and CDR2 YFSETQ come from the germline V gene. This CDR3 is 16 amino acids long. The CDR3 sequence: CASSLDLGTRNTEAFF. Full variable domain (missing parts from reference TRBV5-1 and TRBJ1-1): KAGVTQTPRYLIKTRGQQVTLSCSPISGHRSVSWYQQTPGQGLQFLFEYFSETQRNKGNFPGRFSGRQFSNSRSEMNVSTLELGDSALYLCASSLDLGTRNTEAFFGQGTRLTVV.

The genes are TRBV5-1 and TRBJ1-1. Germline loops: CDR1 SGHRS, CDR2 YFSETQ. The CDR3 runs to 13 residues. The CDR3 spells CASTRGGDTEAFF.

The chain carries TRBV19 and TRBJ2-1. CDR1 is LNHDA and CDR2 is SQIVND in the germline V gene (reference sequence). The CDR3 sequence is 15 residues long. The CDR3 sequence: CASSIPQGSLGEQFF. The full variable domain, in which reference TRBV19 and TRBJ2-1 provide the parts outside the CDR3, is DGGITQSPKYLFRKEGQNVTLSCEQNLNHDAMYWYRQDPGQGLRLIYYSQIVNDFQKGDIAEGYSVSREKKESFPLTVTSAQKNPTAFYLCASSIPQGSLGEQFFGPGTRLTVL.